This record concerns one T cell receptor beta chain sequence. Its antigen is still unknown. This record belongs to a study of T cell repertoires in cytomegalovirus infection. As for the study in general: Shared public TCR beta signatures pointed to both CMV infection and a matching HLA type.

General study points: Clonotype analysis showed dominance of the ex vivo response by HLA-C-restricted CMV-specific TCR beta clonotypes. CMV carriers with the relevant HLA were identified by cumulative public TCR beta family frequency.

This CDR3 is 14 amino acids long. The V gene lost 2 bases and the J gene lost 7 bases, with 12 bases spanning the gap. TCRdb recomputed calls from the reads with MiXCR, one row per CDR3 protein. The table has more than 400,000 distinct CDR3 sequences, about a quarter seen once; the top ten hold less than 15%. V and J are TRBV12-3 or TRBV12-4 and TRBJ1-5, with D unclear. The source of this sequence is a human donor in good health (CMV status not recorded). Some clones in this sample may be carry-over from other donors' samples. Specimen: PBMCs. The CDR3 spells CASSLMLWSQPQHF. CDR3 DNA: TGTGCCAGCAGTTTAATGTTGTGGTCACAGCCCCAGCATTTT.